The clone carrying this TCR beta chain has only a few counts. Its antigen is unidentified. The diagnostic basis comprised clinical symptoms, serum thyroxine and TRAb, thyroid ultrasound and orbital computed tomography. Extraction of PBMCs used roughly 9.6 ml of fresh peripheral blood. The V end was cut by 5 bases, the J end by 5 bases, with 13 bases between. The CDR3 covers 12 residues. Germline V gene lookup returns CDR1 GTSNPN and CDR2 SVGIG (reference sequence). The data were obtained in a study of T cells in Graves' hyperthyroidism and ophthalmopathy. Whole-study findings and limits: It was a median around 6 months before onset that the model predicted ophthalmopathy.

TCR beta CDR3 region amplification was performed from RNA transcripts. An initial round of RT-PCR targeting the TCR CDR3 relied on the HTBI primer set. Via MiXCR, TCRdb re-called the multiplex PCR reads, giving one row per CDR3 protein. The profile shows fewer than 900,000 distinct CDR3 sequences, around 17% of them singletons. The source of this sequence is a man aged 18 to 30 with Graves' hyperthyroidism. This rearrangement joins TRBV30 to TRBJ2-7; maybe TRBD1 (6 bases). Specimen: blood. This CDR3 is CAWEQGTHEQYF. The CDR3 coding sequence is TGTGCCTGGGAACAGGGTACCCACGAGCAGTACTTC.